This T cell receptor (beta chain) was retrieved from a study of molecular identifiers for immune sequencing clone quantification. This clonotype was detected ten times or more. TCRdb recomputed calls from the PCR reads with MiXCR, one row per CDR3 protein. The profile covers 490,000 or so distinct CDR3 sequences, with about a fifth appearing a single time and around 0.84% taken by the ten largest. Sequences were obtained from naive CD8+ T cells from blood, with Jurkat cell RNA spiked in. Subset denoted: FACS-sorted CD8+CD4-CCR7+CD45RA+ naive T cells. The sequence was obtained from a human donor in good health. Some libraries in this study had Jurkat cell RNA spiked in.

Here the CDR3 DNA reads TGCAGCGTTGGGGCGTCCATTCAGTACTTC. The encoded protein is CSVGASIQYF. V usage is TRBV29-1 and J usage is TRBJ2-4, with D unclear. V was shortened by 4 bases and J by 9 bases, with 7 bases between the two germline ends. The CDR3 runs 10 residues. CDR1 is SQVTM, CDR2 ANQGSEA, per germline.